The entry below gives a single T cell receptor beta chain sequence along with its context. The data stem from a study of OX40 agonist ivuxolimab in advanced cancers. The method was immunoSEQ multiplex PCR; TCRdb's version includes in-frame clones alone and lacks a portion of them. The sample lists tens of thousands of clones; 84% were seen once. Germline CDR1 reads MNHEY; CDR2 reads SMNVEV (reference sequence). The V and J ends lost 6 bases and 6 bases, in that order; junction bases with no gene match: 12. The CDR3 spans 15 residues. This TCR was recovered from an adult with an advanced solid tumor such as melanoma, head and neck, liver or kidney cancer. The chain is built from TRBV27 and TRBJ2-7, with 9 bases that match TRBD2. This specimen consisted of CD4+ or CD8+ T cells sorted from blood, obtained in a trial of the OX40 agonist ivuxolimab. CDR3: CASSPPAGGRSEQYF. The CDR3 DNA reads TGTGCCAGCAGCCCCCCGGCGGGGGGGCGGAGCGAGCAGTACTTC.